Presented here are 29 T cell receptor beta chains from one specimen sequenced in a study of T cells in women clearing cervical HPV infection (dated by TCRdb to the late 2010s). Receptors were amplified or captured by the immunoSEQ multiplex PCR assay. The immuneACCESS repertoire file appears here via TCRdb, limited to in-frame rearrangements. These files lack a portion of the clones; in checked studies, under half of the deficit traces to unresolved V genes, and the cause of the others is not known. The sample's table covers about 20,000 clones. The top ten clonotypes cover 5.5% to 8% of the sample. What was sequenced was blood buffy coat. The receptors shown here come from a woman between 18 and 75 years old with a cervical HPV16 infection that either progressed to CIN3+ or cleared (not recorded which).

The CDR3 protein is CASSPGAGNYGYTF. The sequenced CDR3 bases are TGTGCCAGCAGCCCCGGCGCGGGGAACTATGGC. The genes are TRBV7-9 and TRBJ1-2; D gene unclear. The CDR3 end is not reached by the read, which stops 3 residues before it; the germline J gene fills it in. Germline CDR1 is SEHNR and CDR2 is FQNEAQ (reference sequence). Trimming took 5 bases from V and 2 from J, leaving 12 bases between them. The CDR3 covers 14 residues.

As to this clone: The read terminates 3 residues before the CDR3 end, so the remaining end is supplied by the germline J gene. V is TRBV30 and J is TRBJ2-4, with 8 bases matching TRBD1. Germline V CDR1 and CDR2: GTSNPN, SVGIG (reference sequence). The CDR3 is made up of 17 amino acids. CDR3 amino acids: CAWSGSSSDRGGYGQYF. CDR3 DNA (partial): TGTGCCTGGAGTGGCTCCTCCTCAGACAGGGGAGGCTATGGT.

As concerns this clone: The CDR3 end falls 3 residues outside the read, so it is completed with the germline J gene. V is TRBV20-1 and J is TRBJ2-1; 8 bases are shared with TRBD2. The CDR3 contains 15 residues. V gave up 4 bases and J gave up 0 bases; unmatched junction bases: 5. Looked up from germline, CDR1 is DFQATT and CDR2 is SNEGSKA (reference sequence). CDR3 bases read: TGCAGTGCTACCTTTAGCGGGACCTCCTACAATGAG. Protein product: CSATFSGTSYNE. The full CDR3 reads CSATFSGTSYNEQFF.

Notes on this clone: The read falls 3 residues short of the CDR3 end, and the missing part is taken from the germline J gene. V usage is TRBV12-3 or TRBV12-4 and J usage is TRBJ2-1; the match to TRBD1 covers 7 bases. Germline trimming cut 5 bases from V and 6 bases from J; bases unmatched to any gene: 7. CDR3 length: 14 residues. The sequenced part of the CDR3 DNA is TGTGCCAGCAGTCAATTAGACAGGGCCAATGAG. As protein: CASSQLDRANE. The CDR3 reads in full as CASSQLDRANEQFF.

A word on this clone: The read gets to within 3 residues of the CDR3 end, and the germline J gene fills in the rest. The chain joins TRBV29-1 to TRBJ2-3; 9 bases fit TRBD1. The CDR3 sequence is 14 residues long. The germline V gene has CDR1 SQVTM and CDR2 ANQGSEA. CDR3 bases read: TGCAGCGTAGCGGACAGGGGCGACCAAGAGACG. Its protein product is CSVADRGDQET. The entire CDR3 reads CSVADRGDQETQYF.

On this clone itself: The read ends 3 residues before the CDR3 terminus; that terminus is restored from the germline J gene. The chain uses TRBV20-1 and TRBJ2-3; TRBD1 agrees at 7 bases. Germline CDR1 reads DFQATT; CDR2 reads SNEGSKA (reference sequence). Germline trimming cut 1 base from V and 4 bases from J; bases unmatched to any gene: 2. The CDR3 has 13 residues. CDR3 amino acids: CSARGQGADTQYF. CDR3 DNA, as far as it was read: TGCAGTGCTAGAGGACAGGGCGCAGATACG.

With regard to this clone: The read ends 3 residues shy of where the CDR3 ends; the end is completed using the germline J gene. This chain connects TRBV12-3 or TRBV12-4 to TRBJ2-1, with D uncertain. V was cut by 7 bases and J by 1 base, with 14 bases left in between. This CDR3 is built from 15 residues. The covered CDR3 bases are TGTGCCAGCACCATTTCGGTAGATTCCTACAATGAG. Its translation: CASTISVDSYNE. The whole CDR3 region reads CASTISVDSYNEQFF.

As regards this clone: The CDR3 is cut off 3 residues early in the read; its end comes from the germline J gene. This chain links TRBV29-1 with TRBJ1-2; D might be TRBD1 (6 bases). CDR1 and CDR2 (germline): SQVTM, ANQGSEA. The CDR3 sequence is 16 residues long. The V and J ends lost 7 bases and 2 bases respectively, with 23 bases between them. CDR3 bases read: TGCAGCGCCGGGGGGCTGGGAGGAGGAAACAACTATGGC. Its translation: CSAGGLGGGNNYG. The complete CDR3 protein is CSAGGLGGGNNYGYTF.

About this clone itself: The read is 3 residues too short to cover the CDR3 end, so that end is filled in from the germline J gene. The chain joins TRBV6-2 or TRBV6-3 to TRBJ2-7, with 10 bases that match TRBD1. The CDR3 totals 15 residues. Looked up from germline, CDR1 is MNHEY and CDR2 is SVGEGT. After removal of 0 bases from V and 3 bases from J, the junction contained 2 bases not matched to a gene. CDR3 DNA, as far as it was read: TGTGCCAGCAGTTACTCTTGGGACAGGGGCTACGAG. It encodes CASSYSWDRGYE. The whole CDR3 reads CASSYSWDRGYEQYF.

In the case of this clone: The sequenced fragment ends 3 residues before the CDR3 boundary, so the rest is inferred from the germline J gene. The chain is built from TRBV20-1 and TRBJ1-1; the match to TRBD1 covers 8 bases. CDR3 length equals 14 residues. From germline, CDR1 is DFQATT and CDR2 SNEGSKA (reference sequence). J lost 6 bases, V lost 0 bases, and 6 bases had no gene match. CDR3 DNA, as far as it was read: TGCAGTGCTAGAGATCGGACAGGGAGACCTGAA. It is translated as CSARDRTGRPE. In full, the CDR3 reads CSARDRTGRPEAFF.

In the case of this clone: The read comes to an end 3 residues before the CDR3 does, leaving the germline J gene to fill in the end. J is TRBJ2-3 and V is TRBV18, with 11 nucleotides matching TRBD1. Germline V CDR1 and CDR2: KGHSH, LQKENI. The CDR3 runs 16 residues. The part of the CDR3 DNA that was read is TGTGCCAGCTCACCTCTGGGGACAGGGGGAGAAGAGACG. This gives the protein CASSPLGTGGEET. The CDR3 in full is CASSPLGTGGEETQYF.

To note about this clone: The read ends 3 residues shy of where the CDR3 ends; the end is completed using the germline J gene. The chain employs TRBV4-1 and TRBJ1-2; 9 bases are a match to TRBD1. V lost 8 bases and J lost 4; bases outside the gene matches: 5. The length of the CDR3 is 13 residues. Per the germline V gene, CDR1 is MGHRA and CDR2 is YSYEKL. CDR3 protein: CASRGTGSYGYTF. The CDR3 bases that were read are TGCGCCAGCCGCGGGACAGGGAGCTATGGC.

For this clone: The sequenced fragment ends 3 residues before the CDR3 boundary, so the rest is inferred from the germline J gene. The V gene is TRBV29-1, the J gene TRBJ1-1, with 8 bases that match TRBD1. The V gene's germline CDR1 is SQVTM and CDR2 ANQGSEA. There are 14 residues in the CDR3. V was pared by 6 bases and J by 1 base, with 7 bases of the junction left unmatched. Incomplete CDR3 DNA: TGCAGCGTGCCACAGGGGGTCGGGAACACTGAA. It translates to CSVPQGVGNTE. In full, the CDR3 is CSVPQGVGNTEAFF.

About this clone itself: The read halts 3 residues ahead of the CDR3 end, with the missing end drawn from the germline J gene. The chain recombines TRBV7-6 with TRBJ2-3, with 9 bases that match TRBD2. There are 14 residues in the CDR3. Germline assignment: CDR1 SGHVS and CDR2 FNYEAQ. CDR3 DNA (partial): TGTGCCAGCACCCGACTAGCGGATGGGGAGACG. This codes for CASTRLADGET. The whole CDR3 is CASTRLADGETQYF.

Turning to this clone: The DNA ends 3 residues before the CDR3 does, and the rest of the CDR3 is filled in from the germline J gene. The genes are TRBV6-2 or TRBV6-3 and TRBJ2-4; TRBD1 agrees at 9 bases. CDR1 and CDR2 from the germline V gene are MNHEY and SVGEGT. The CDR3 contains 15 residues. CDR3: CASSNDRGSAYGQYF. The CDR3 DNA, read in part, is TGTGCCAGCAGTAACGACAGGGGGTCGGCTTATGGT.

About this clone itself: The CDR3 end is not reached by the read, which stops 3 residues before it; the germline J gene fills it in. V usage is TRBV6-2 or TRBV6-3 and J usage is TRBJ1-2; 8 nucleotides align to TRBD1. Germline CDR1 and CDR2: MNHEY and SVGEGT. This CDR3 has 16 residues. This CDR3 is CASSDLQDRATDTYTF. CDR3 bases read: TGTGCCAGCAGTGATTTGCAGGACAGGGCTACAGATACC.

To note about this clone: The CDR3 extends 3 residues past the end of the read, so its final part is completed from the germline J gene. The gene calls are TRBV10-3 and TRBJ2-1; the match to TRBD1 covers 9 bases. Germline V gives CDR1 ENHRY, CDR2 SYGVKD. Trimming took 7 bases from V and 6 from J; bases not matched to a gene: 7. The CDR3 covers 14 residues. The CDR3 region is CAITRGTGINEQFF. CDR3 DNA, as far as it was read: TGTGCCATCACCAGGGGGACAGGGATCAATGAG.

CDR3 protein: CASSHSRDRRSPLHF. The sequenced part of the CDR3 DNA is TGTGCCAGTAGTCATAGTCGGGACAGACGCTCACCC. The rearrangement joins TRBV19 to TRBJ1-6; 7 nucleotides line up with TRBD1. Read data end 3 residues before the CDR3 end; the end is taken from the germline J gene. The CDR3 spans 15 residues. V lost 5 bases, J lost 10 bases, and 11 bases stayed unmatched. Germline CDR1 is LNHDA and CDR2 is SQIVND (reference sequence).

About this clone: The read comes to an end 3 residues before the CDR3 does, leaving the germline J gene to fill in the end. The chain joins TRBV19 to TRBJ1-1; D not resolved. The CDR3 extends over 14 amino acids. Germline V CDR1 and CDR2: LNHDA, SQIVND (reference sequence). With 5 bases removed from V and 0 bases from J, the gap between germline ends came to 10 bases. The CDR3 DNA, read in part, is TGTGCCAGTAGTGAACAGAGAATGAACACTGAA. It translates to CASSEQRMNTE. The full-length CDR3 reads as CASSEQRMNTEAFF.

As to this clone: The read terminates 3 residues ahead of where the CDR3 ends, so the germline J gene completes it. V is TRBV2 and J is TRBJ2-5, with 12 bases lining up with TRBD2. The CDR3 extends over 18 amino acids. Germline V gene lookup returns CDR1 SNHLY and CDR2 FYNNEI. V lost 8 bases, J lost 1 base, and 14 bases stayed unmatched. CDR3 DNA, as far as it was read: TGTGCCAGCGGGAATCCTTCGACTAGCGGGAGACCCCAAGAGACC. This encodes CASGNPSTSGRPQET. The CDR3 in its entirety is CASGNPSTSGRPQETQYF. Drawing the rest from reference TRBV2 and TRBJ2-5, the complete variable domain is EPEVTQTPSHQVTQMGQEVILRCVPISNHLYFYWYRQILGQKVEFLVSFYNNEISEKSEIFDDQFSVERPDGSNFTLKIRSTKLEDSAMYFCASGNPSTSGRPQETQYFGPGTRLLVL.

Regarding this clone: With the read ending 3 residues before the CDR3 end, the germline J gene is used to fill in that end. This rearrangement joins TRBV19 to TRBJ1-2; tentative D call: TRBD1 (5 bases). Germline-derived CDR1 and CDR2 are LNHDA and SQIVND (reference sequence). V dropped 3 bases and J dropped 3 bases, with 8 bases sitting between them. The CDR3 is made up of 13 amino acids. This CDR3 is CASSIGGDYGYTF. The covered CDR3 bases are TGTGCCAGTAGTATTGGAGGGGACTATGGC.

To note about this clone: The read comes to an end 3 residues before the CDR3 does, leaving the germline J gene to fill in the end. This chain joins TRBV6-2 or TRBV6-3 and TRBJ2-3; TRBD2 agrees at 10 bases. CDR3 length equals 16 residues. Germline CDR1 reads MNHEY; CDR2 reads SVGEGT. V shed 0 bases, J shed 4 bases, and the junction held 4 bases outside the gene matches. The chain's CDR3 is CASSYSEAGGPDTQYF. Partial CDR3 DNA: TGTGCCAGCAGTTACTCCGAAGCGGGAGGGCCAGATACG.

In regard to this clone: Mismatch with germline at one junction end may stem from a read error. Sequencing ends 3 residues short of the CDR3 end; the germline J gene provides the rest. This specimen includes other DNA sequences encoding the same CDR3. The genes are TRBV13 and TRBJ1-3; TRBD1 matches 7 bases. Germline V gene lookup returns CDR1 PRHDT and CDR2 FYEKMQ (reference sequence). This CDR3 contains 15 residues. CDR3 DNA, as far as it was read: TGTGCCAGCAGCGTCGGGACAGTCTCTGGAAACACT. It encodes CASSVGTVSGNT. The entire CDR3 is CASSVGTVSGNTIYF.

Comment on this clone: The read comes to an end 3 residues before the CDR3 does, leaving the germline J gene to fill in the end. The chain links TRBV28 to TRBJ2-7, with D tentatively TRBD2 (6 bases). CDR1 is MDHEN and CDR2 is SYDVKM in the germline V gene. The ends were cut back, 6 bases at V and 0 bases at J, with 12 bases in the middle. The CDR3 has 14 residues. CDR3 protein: CASSLTGVSYEQYF. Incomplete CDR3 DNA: TGTGCCAGCAGCCTAACGGGGGTCTCCTACGAG.

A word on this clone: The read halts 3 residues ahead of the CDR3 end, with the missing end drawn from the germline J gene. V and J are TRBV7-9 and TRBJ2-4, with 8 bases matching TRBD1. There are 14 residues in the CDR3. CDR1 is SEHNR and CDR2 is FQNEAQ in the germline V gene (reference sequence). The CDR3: CASTLRGRDYGQYF. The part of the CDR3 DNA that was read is TGTGCCAGCACCCTCAGGGGGCGAGACTATGGT.

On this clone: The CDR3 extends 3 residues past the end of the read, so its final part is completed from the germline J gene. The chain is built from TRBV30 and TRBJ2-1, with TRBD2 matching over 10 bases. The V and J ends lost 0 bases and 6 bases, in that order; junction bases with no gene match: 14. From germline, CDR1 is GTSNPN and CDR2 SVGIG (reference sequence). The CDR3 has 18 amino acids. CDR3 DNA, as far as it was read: TGTGCCTGGAGTGTAGGTCTAGCGGGAGTTCTTATATTCAATGAG. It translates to CAWSVGLAGVLIFNE. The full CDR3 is CAWSVGLAGVLIFNEQFF.

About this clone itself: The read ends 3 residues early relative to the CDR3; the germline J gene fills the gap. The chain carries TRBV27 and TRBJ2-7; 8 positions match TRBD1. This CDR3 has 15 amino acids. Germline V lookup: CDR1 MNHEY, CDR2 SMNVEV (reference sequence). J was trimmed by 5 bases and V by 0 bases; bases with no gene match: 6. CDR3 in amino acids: CASSLSRTGYHEQYF. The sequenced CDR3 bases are TGTGCCAGCAGTTTATCGCGGACAGGGTACCACGAG.

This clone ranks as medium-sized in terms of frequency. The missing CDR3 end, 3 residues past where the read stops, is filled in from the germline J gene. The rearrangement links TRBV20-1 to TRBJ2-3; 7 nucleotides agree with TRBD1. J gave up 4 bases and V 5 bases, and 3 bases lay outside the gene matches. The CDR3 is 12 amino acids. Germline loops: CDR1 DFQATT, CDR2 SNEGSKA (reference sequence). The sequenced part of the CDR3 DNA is TGCAGTGCTTGGCAGGGGGCAGATACG. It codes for CSAWQGADT. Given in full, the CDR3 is CSAWQGADTQYF.

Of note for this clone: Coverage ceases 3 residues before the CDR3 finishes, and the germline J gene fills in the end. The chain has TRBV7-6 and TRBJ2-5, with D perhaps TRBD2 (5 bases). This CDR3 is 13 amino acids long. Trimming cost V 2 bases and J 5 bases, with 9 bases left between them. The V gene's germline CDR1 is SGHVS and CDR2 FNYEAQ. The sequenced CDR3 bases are TGTGCCAGCAGCTTAAACCCGGGGGAGACC. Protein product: CASSLNPGET. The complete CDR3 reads CASSLNPGETQYF.